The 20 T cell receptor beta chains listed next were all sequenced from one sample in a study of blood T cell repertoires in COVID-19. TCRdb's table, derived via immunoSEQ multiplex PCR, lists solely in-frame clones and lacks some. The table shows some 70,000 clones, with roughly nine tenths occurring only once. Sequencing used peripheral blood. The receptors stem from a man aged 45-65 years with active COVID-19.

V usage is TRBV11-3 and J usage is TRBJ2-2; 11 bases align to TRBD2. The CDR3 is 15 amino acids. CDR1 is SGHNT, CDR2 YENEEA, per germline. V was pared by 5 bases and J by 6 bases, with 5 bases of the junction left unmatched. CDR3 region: CASSNSGGDAGELFF. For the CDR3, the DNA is TGTGCCAGCAGCAATAGCGGGGGGGACGCCGGGGAGCTGTTTTTT.

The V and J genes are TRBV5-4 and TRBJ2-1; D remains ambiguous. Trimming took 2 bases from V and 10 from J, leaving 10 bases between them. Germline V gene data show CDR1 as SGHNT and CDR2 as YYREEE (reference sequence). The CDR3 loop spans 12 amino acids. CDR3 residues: CASSFVGSEQFF. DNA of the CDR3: TGTGCCAGCAGCTTTGTCGGTAGCGAGCAGTTCTTC.

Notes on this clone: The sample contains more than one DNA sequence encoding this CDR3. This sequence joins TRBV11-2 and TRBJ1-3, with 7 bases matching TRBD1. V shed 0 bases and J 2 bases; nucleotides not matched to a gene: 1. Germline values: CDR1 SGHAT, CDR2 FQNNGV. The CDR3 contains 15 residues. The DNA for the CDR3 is TGTGCCAGCAGCTTAGATAGGGGGCCTGGAAACACCATATATTTT. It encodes CASSLDRGPGNTIYF.

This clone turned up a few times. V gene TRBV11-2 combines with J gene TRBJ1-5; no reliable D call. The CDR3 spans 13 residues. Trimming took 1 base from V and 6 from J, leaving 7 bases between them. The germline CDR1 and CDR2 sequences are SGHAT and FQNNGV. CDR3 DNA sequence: TGTGCCAGCAGCTTAGTTAGCGGTCAGCCCCAGCATTTT. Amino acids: CASSLVSGQPQHF.

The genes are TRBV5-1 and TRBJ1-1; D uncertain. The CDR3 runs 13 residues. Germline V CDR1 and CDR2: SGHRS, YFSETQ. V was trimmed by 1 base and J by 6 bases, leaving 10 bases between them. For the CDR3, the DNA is TGCGCCAGCAGCTTGAGGAGGGAGGCTGAAGCTTTCTTT. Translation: CASSLRREAEAFF.

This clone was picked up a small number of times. CDR3 residues: CASSLYGPQPQHF. The CDR3, as DNA: TGCGCCAGCAGCTTGTATGGCCCTCAGCCCCAGCATTTT. This rearrangement joins TRBV5-1 to TRBJ1-5, with D unresolved. The CDR3 spans 13 residues. Germline V gene lookup returns CDR1 SGHRS and CDR2 YFSETQ. Trimming cost V 1 base and J 6 bases, with 8 bases left between them.

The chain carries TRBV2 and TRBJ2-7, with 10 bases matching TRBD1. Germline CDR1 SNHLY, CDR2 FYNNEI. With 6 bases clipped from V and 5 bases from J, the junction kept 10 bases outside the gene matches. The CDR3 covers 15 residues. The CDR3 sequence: CASSLPGTGAHEQYF. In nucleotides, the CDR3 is TGTGCCAGCAGCCTTCCCGGGACAGGGGCCCACGAGCAGTACTTC.

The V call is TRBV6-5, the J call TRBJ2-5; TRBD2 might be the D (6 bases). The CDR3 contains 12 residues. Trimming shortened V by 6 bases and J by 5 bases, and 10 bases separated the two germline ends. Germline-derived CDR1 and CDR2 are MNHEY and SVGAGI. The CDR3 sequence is CASRGRKETQYF. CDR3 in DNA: TGTGCCAGCAGGGGGAGGAAGGAGACCCAGTACTTC.

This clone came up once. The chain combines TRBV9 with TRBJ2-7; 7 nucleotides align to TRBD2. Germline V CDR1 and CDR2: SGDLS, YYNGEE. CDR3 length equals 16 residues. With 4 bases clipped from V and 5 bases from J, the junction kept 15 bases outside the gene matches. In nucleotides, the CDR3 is TGTGCCAGCAGCCCACCCGGGAGCGGGGTGCGGGACGAGCAGTACTTC. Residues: CASSPPGSGVRDEQYF.

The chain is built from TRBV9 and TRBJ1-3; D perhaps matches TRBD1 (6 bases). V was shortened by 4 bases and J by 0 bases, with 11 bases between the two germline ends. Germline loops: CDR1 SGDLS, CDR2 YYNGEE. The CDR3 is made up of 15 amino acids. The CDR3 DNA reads TGTGCCAGCAGCTCAGGACAGCTCTCTGGAAACACCATATATTTT. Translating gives CASSSGQLSGNTIYF.

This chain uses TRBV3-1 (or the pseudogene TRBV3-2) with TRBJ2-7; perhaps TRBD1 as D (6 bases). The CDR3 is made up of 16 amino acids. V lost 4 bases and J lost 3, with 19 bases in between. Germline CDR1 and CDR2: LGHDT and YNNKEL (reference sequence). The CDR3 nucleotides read TGTGCCAGCAGCCTCGTAGGCTGTAAAGGGGGCTACGAGCAGTACTTC. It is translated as CASSLVGCKGGYEQYF.

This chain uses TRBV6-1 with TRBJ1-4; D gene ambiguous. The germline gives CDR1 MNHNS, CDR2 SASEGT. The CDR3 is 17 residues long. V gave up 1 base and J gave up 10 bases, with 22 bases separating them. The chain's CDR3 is CASSEGGLGLRSGKLFF. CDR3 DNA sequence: TGTGCCAGCAGTGAAGGGGGTCTTGGCCTTCGAAGCGGAAAACTGTTTTTT.

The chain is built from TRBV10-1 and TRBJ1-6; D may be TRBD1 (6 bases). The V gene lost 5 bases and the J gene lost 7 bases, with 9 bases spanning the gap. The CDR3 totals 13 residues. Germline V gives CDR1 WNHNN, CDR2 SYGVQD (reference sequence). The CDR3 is CASSPQGNSPLHF. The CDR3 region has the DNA TGCGCCAGCAGTCCACAGGGCAATTCACCCCTCCACTTT.

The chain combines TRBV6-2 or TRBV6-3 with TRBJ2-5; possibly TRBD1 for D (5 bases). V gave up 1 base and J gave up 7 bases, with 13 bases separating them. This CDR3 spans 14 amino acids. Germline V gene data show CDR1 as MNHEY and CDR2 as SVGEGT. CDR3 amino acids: CASSYFTGEGTQYF. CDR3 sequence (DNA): TGTGCCAGCAGTTACTTTACAGGTGAAGGGACCCAGTACTTC.

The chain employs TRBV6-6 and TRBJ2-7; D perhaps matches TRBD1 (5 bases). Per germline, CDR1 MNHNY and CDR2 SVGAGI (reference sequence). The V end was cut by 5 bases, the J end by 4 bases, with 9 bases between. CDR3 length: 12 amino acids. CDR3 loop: CASSGAQYEQYF. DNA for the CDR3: TGTGCCAGCAGTGGGGCTCAGTACGAGCAGTACTTC.

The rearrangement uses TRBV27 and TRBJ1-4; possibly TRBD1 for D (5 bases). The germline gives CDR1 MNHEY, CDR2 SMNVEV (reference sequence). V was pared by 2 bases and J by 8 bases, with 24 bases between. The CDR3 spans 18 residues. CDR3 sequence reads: CASSLGSPTLGGREKLFF. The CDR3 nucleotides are TGTGCCAGCAGTTTAGGATCTCCAACGTTGGGGGGGAGAGAAAAACTGTTTTTT.

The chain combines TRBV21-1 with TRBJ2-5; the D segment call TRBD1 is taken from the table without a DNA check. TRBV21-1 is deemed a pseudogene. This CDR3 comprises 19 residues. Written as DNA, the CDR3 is TGTGCCAGCAGCCCTCGGAAGGGGGACAGGGGGCTAACAAGGGAGACCCAGTACTTC. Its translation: CASSPRKGDRGLTRETQYF.

The CDR3 protein is CASSQTGSTEAFF. In DNA, the CDR3 is TGTGCCAGCAGCCAGACAGGATCGACTGAAGCTTTCTTT. The V call is TRBV7-9, the J call TRBJ1-1; maybe TRBD1 (6 bases). Trimming shortened V by 5 bases and J by 5 bases, and 12 bases separated the two germline ends. This CDR3 is built from 13 residues. The germline V gene has CDR1 SEHNR and CDR2 FQNEAQ (reference sequence).

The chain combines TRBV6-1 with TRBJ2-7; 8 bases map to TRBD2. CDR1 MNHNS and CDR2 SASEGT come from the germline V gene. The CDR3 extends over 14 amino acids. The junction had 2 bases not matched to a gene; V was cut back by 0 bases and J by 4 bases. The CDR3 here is CASSEAGGGYEQYF. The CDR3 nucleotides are TGTGCCAGCAGTGAAGCGGGCGGGGGGTACGAGCAGTACTTC.

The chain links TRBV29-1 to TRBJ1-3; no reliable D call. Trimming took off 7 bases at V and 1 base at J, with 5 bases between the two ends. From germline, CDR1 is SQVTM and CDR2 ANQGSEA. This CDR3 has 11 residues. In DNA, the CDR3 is TGCAGCGCCCTATCTGGAAACACCATATATTTT. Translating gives CSALSGNTIYF.